The 29 T cell receptor beta chains below all came from one sample that was sequenced in a study of T cell responses to AZD1222 COVID-19 vaccine. Clones were read by immunoSEQ multiplex PCR, and TCRdb kept only the in-frame ones, dropping some. The data show around 150,000 clones, 92% seen once. Sample: peripheral blood, taken 28 days after the second AZD1222 dose. The receptors were sampled from an adult who received the AZD1222 COVID-19 vaccine.

The chain combines TRBV5-8 with TRBJ1-6; D is ambiguous. The CDR3 consists of 14 residues. The V gene's germline CDR1 is SGHTS and CDR2 YDEGEE. Trimming removed 4 bases from V and 7 bases from J, with 12 bases in between. The CDR3 nucleotides read TGTGCCAGCAGCGTCATTACGGGGAATTCACCCCTCCACTTT. Its translation is CASSVITGNSPLHF.

The chain joins TRBV7-9 to TRBJ2-1; the D is unclear. This CDR3 has 15 residues. Trimming stripped 4 bases from V and 8 bases from J, with 18 bases between. Germline values: CDR1 SEHNR, CDR2 FQNEAQ (reference sequence). Here the CDR3 DNA reads TGTGCCAGCAGCTCACCCCGTGCAGCCGGAGATGAGCAGTTCTTC. Translating it yields CASSSPRAAGDEQFF. Complete variable domain (other parts from reference TRBV7-9 and TRBJ2-1): DTGVSQNPRHKITKRGQNVTFRCDPISEHNRLYWYRQTLGQGPEFLTYFQNEAQLEKSRLLSDRFSAERPKGSFSTLEIQRTEQGDSAMYLCASSSPRAAGDEQFFGPGTRLTVL.

V usage is TRBV19 and J usage is TRBJ2-7; tentatively, D is TRBD1 (6 bases). Deletions cut 8 bases from V and 3 bases from J, with 11 bases between. Germline values: CDR1 LNHDA, CDR2 SQIVND (reference sequence). The CDR3 consists of 12 residues. The CDR3 spells CASGRDNYEQYF. The CDR3 bases are TGTGCCAGTGGCCGGGACAACTACGAGCAGTACTTC.

The gene calls are TRBV11-2 and TRBJ2-5; 12 bases agree with TRBD1. With V trimmed by 1 base and J by 4 bases, 4 bases remained unmatched. This CDR3 has 16 residues. Germline CDR1 is SGHAT and CDR2 is FQNNGV. CDR3 DNA: TGTGCCAGCAGCTTAGGGAGGGGACAGGGGGCAGAGACCCAGTACTTC. Protein product: CASSLGRGQGAETQYF.

The V call is TRBV9, the J call TRBJ1-1, with 8 bases aligning to TRBD1. The junction had 9 bases not matched to a gene; V was cut back by 3 bases and J by 5 bases. Germline V lookup: CDR1 SGDLS, CDR2 YYNGEE. This CDR3 is built from 15 residues. This chain's CDR3 is CASSALGQGGTEAFF. DNA for the CDR3: TGTGCCAGCAGCGCTCTTGGACAGGGAGGTACTGAAGCTTTCTTT.

The genes are TRBV9 and TRBJ1-1; 7 nucleotides agree with TRBD1. The CDR3 extends over 15 amino acids. CDR1 is SGDLS and CDR2 is YYNGEE in the germline V gene. Trimming at V came to 1 base and at J to 5 bases, leaving 8 bases not matched to a gene. CDR3 region: CASSVRPGGGTEAFF. The CDR3 DNA follows: TGTGCCAGCAGCGTAAGGCCAGGGGGAGGGACTGAAGCTTTCTTT. Full variable domain (missing parts from reference TRBV9 and TRBJ1-1): DSGVTQTPKHLITATGQRVTLRCSPRSGDLSVYWYQQSLDQGLQFLIQYYNGEERAKGNILERFSAQQFPDLHSELNLSSLELGDSALYFCASSVRPGGGTEAFFGQGTRLTVV.

The V call is TRBV5-8, the J call TRBJ1-2; possible D gene TRBD1, 6 bases. This CDR3 contains 15 residues. Trimming cost V 2 bases and J 7 bases, with 18 bases left between them. CDR1 and CDR2 from the germline V gene are SGHTS and YDEGEE. CDR3 nucleotides: TGTGCCAGCAGCTTCGGGGGGGGCCTTACCCCTGGCTACACCTTC. It is translated as CASSFGGGLTPGYTF.

The rearrangement links TRBV6-6 to TRBJ2-1; 7 nucleotides agree with TRBD1. CDR3 length: 15 residues. V lost 5 bases to trimming and J lost 6 bases; unmatched junction nucleotides: 10. The germline gives CDR1 MNHNY, CDR2 SVGAGI (reference sequence). The CDR3 loop reads CASSLQTGYRNEQFF. In nucleotides, the CDR3 is TGTGCCAGCAGTCTGCAGACAGGGTATCGCAATGAGCAGTTCTTC.

The gene calls are TRBV21-1 and TRBJ1-5. TRBV21-1 is termed a pseudogene. This CDR3 spans 13 amino acids. CDR3 region: CASRGDAVQPQHF. The CDR3 nucleotides are TGTGCCAGCCGGGGGGACGCGGTTCAGCCCCAGCATTTT.

The V gene is TRBV18, the J gene TRBJ1-3; D remains ambiguous. The germline CDR1 and CDR2 sequences are KGHSH and LQKENI. The CDR3 sequence is 14 residues long. Trimming left V 3 bases short and J 3 bases short, with 9 bases between. In DNA, the CDR3 is TGTGCCAGCTCACCCCGGGGAATTGGAAACACCATATATTTT. It translates to CASSPRGIGNTIYF. Using reference TRBV18 and TRBJ1-3 for the parts outside the CDR3, the full variable domain is NAGVMQNPRHLVRRRGQEARLRCSPMKGHSHVYWYRQLPEEGLKFMVYLQKENIIDESGMPKERFSAEFPKEGPSILRIQQVVRGDSAAYFCASSPRGIGNTIYFGEGSWLTVV.

The chain links TRBV5-6 to TRBJ2-1; the D call may be TRBD1 or TRBD2 (5 bases each). V dropped 2 bases and J dropped 12 bases, with 15 bases sitting between them. There are 13 residues in the CDR3. CDR1 is SGHDT, CDR2 YYEEEE, per germline. In nucleotides, the CDR3 is TGTGCCAGCAGCTTACCGGGGCGAAGGCGGCAGTTCTTC. Translation: CASSLPGRRRQFF.

This clone appeared a few times. This rearrangement joins TRBV2 to TRBJ1-4; no definite D call. V was trimmed by 4 bases and J by 8 bases, leaving 14 bases between them. Per germline, CDR1 SNHLY and CDR2 FYNNEI. The CDR3 runs 14 residues. The CDR3 DNA sequence: TGTGCCAGCAGTGTCCGCCCGACGGGGGAAAAACTGTTTTTT. Translated: CASSVRPTGEKLFF. Using reference TRBV2 and TRBJ1-4 for the parts outside the CDR3, the full variable domain is EPEVTQTPSHQVTQMGQEVILRCVPISNHLYFYWYRQILGQKVEFLVSFYNNEISEKSEIFDDQFSVERPDGSNFTLKIRSTKLEDSAMYFCASSVRPTGEKLFFGSGTQLSVL.

V is TRBV14 and J is TRBJ2-3; D unresolved. Trimming shortened V by 4 bases and J by 0 bases, and 8 bases separated the two germline ends. Germline CDR1 and CDR2: SGHDN and FVKESK. The CDR3 is 14 amino acids. CDR3 protein: CASSRFFSTDTQYF. Here the CDR3 DNA reads TGTGCCAGCAGCCGCTTTTTTAGCACAGATACGCAGTATTTT.

The V call is TRBV12-3 or TRBV12-4, the J call TRBJ2-3, with D unresolved. The CDR3 consists of 13 residues. Deletions cut 1 base from V and 6 bases from J, with 8 bases between. DNA for the CDR3: TGTGCCAGCAGTTTAGGGCCGCCTGATACGCAGTATTTT. Its protein is CASSLGPPDTQYF.

The chain joins TRBV5-3 to TRBJ1-2; D may be TRBD1 (6 bases). TRBV5-3 is designated an ORF whose function remains uncertain. V lost 4 bases and J 0 bases, leaving 10 bases between the germline ends. This CDR3 region has 14 residues. The CDR3, as DNA: TGTGCCAGAAGCGGCGGACAGACTAACTATGGCTACACCTTC. Amino acid sequence: CARSGGQTNYGYTF.

This rearrangement joins TRBV9 to TRBJ2-1; D is perhaps TRBD1 or TRBD2 (6 bases each). Deletions cut 0 bases from V and 4 bases from J, with 23 bases between. There are 19 residues in the CDR3. The germline gives CDR1 SGDLS, CDR2 YYNGEE. The CDR3 sequence is CASSVGGMRRGALYNEQFF. DNA of the CDR3: TGTGCCAGCAGCGTAGGAGGGATGAGAAGGGGGGCGCTGTACAATGAGCAGTTCTTC.

V is TRBV15 and J is TRBJ1-5; no definite D call. Per germline, CDR1 LNHNV and CDR2 YYDKDF (reference sequence). CDR3 size: 14 residues. V lost 3 bases and J 0 bases, leaving 6 bases between the germline ends. CDR3 sequence (DNA): TGTGCCACCAGCAGTGAGTTTAGCAATCAGCCCCAGCATTTT. Translated, it gives CATSSEFSNQPQHF.

This sequence joins TRBV12-3 or TRBV12-4 and TRBJ1-4; D may be TRBD1 (6 bases). This CDR3 has 13 amino acids. The V and J ends lost 7 bases and 2 bases respectively, with 8 bases between them. The DNA of the CDR3 is TGTGCCAGCAACAGGGACACTAATGAAAAACTGTTTTTT. Protein product: CASNRDTNEKLFF.

The chain is built from TRBV9 and TRBJ1-1; 7 nucleotides agree with TRBD1. J gave up 5 bases and V 0 bases, and 7 bases lay outside the gene matches. This CDR3 is built from 15 residues. Per germline, CDR1 SGDLS and CDR2 YYNGEE. CDR3 nucleotides: TGTGCCAGCAGCGTAGTGGTAGGGGGCCGAACTGAAGCTTTCTTT. This gives the protein CASSVVVGGRTEAFF.

The chain employs TRBV7-2 and TRBJ1-1; D is ambiguous. This CDR3 has 13 amino acids. CDR1 and CDR2 from the germline V gene are SGHTA and FQGNSA. The germline V and J ends were trimmed by 8 bases and 2 bases, with 12 bases remaining between them. This CDR3 is CASRAEPNTEAFF. CDR3 in DNA: TGTGCCAGCCGGGCCGAACCAAACACTGAAGCTTTCTTT.

The chain joins TRBV5-5 to TRBJ2-3; unclear D gene. The V end was cut by 4 bases, the J end by 0 bases, with 6 bases between. The CDR3 runs 13 residues. The germline CDR1 and CDR2 sequences are SGHKS and YYEKEE (reference sequence). The CDR3 nucleotides read TGTGCCAGCAGCCTATGGAGCACAGATACGCAGTATTTT. Translating gives CASSLWSTDTQYF.

This rearrangement joins TRBV11-2 to TRBJ2-5; D is ambiguous. CDR1 is SGHAT, CDR2 FQNNGV, per germline. This CDR3 is built from 16 residues. Deletions cut 5 bases from V and 3 bases from J, with 19 bases between. The chain's CDR3 is CASSPPPPEIKETQYF. CDR3 nucleotide sequence: TGTGCCAGCAGCCCCCCCCCTCCCGAGATTAAAGAGACCCAGTACTTC. The variable domain in full, completed from reference TRBV11-2 and TRBJ2-5, reads EAGVAQSPRYKIIEKRQSVAFWCNPISGHATLYWYQQILGQGPKLLIQFQNNGVVDDSQLPKDRFSAERLKGVDSTLKIQPAKLEDSAVYLCASSPPPPEIKETQYFGPGTRLLVL.

The rearrangement joins TRBV12-3 or TRBV12-4 to TRBJ2-1; D gene ambiguous. The ends were cut back, 3 bases at V and 6 bases at J, with 9 bases in the middle. The CDR3 totals 13 residues. CDR3 in DNA: TGTGCCAGCAGTTTTGGGTTAGGCAATGAGCAGTTCTTC. Translated: CASSFGLGNEQFF.

V is TRBV6-1 and J is TRBJ1-2, with TRBD1 matching over 9 bases. Germline CDR1 and CDR2: MNHNS and SASEGT. V lost 2 bases, J lost 5 bases, and 9 bases stayed unmatched. The CDR3 covers 16 residues. CDR3 coding DNA: TGTGCCAGCAGTGAACGCGGGACAGGGAATGGATATGGCTACACCTTC. As protein: CASSERGTGNGYGYTF.

The CDR3: CASSPGEGEQYF. The CDR3 DNA follows: TGTGCCAGCTCACCAGGGGAAGGCGAGCAGTACTTC. The genes are TRBV18 and TRBJ2-7, with D hard to call. Looked up from germline, CDR1 is KGHSH and CDR2 is LQKENI. This CDR3 spans 12 amino acids. V was cut by 2 bases and J by 6 bases, with 8 bases left in between.

V is TRBV28 and J is TRBJ1-4; D perhaps matches TRBD1 (5 bases). This CDR3 has 13 amino acids. The ends were cut back, 8 bases at V and 5 bases at J, with 12 bases in the middle. Germline V gene lookup returns CDR1 MDHEN and CDR2 SYDVKM. The CDR3 DNA follows: TGTGCCAGCGCACCCGGGGGAAATGAAAAACTGTTTTTT. This gives the protein CASAPGGNEKLFF.

Notes on this clone: This sample also contains other DNA sequences that code for the same CDR3. CDR3 residues: CASSIVGGTGELFF. As DNA, the CDR3 is TGTGCCAGTAGTATAGTAGGGGGCACCGGGGAGCTGTTTTTT. The rearrangement links TRBV19 to TRBJ2-2; D perhaps matches TRBD1 (6 bases). The CDR3 totals 14 residues. CDR1 and CDR2 from the germline V gene are LNHDA and SQIVND (reference sequence). V lost 1 base, J lost 4 bases, and 7 bases lay in between.

The chain employs TRBV20-1 and TRBJ1-4; D unresolved. Germline V CDR1 and CDR2: DFQATT, SNEGSKA (reference sequence). Trimming took off 5 bases at V and 8 bases at J, with 9 bases between the two ends. The CDR3 covers 11 residues. The CDR3 DNA sequence: TGCAGTGCTCCCAGCTCAGAAAAACTGTTTTTT. Translated: CSAPSSEKLFF.

This clone was detected only once. The genes are TRBV13 and TRBJ2-5; 10 positions match TRBD1. This CDR3 region has 15 residues. Germline CDR1 and CDR2: PRHDT and FYEKMQ (reference sequence). Germline trimming cut 0 bases from V and 5 bases from J; bases unmatched to any gene: 3. Here the CDR3 DNA reads TGTGCCAGCAGCTTAGGGACAGGGGGCCGCGAGACCCAGTACTTC. Encoded protein: CASSLGTGGRETQYF.